This T cell receptor beta chain is drawn from a study of cytomegalovirus exposure and HLA in healthy donors. This clone was detected only a few times. Its cognate antigen is unknown. In the PCR, 60 Vbeta and 13 Jbeta primers were used. Sequencing used immunoSEQ multiplex PCR; TCRdb keeps in-frame clones, though not all of them. This table holds around 100,000 clones, roughly 71% found once. V was clipped by 2 bases and J by 1 base; unmatched bases: 7. The germline gives CDR1 MGHRA, CDR2 YSYEKL. The CDR3 sequence is 16 residues long. Regarding the study as a whole: When analyzed later, a missense DCLRE1C variant was found to be linked to TCR beta V- and J-gene trimming. An ancestry cluster, one associated with Asian ancestry, reportedly showed fewer N-insertions than the 666-donor mean in a later analysis. As a later analysis revealed, the rate of TCR association differed by HLA locus, with DRB1 most and HLA-C fewest.

The sequenced material came from PBMCs. The rearrangement joins TRBV4-1 to TRBJ1-2, with 7 positions matching TRBD1. The receptor's source is a man aged 35 to 55 in good health and CMV-seropositive. The CDR3 is CASSQRGGDFNYGYTF. CDR3 nucleotides: TGCGCCAGCAGCCAAAGAGGGGGCGACTTTAACTATGGCTACACCTTC.